These T cell receptor beta chains were read from a single sample in a study of beta chain features in type 1 diabetes. Only in-frame clones appear in the TCRdb table, and some are missing; sequencing was by immunoSEQ multiplex PCR. The sample records 970,000 or so clones, roughly 17% being singletons. The sample consisted of naive CD4+ T cells from blood. The receptors come from a woman aged 18-35 years in good health. Each CDR3 is given with its conserved first and last residue. A D gene is named only where the DNA matches it firmly. Clone size, where shown, is once, few, many, or a class for clones that have expanded.

j_call d_call v_call clone_size cdr3_nt cdr3_aa
TRBJ2-1 TRBD2 TRBV9 . TGTGCCAGCAGCCCCAACCCACTAGCGGGAGTGAACAATGAGCAGTTCTTC CASSPNPLAGVNNEQFF
TRBJ2-7 . TRBV7-6 few TGTGCCAGCAGCTTACAAGGCTACCCCTACGAGCAGTACTTC CASSLQGYPYEQYF
TRBJ2-5 . TRBV28 . TGTGCCAGCAGTTTATACATAGGAGGGGGGAGGGCCGTTATAGCAGAGACCCAGTACTTC CASSLYIGGGRAVIAETQYF
TRBJ2-7 . TRBV7-2 few TGTGCCAGCAGTCCGACCGGTCCCCCGGTCTCCTACGAGCAGTACTTC CASSPTGPPVSYEQYF
TRBJ2-7 . TRBV27 . TGTGCCAGCAGTTCGTCCCTCTGGGATAGCTCCTACGAGCAGTACTTC CASSSSLWDSSYEQYF
TRBJ2-2 . TRBV7-3 . TGTGCCAGCAGGGAGAACACCGGGGAGCTGTTTTTT CASRENTGELFF
TRBJ2-3 . TRBV28 . TGTGCCAGCAGGGGAACTAGCACAGATACGCAGTATTTT CASRGTSTDTQYF
TRBJ2-1 TRBD2 TRBV7-9 few TGTGCCAGCAGCTTCACTAGCGCAACGGAGCAGTTCTTC CASSFTSATEQFF
TRBJ2-1 . TRBV9 . TGTGCCAGCGGCCCCTGGGGAGAGCAGTTCTTC CASGPWGEQFF
TRBJ1-2 TRBD1 TRBV18 few TGTGCCAGCACGGGACAGGGAAGGAGCTACACCTTC CASTGQGRSYTF
TRBJ2-7 . TRBV6-1 . TGTGCCAGCAGTGAATTTGGGGCCTCGGACGGGCAGTACTTC CASSEFGASDGQYF
TRBJ2-2 . TRBV6-5 few TGTGCCAGCAGTTACCGGGTGTACACCGGGGAGCTGTTTTTT CASSYRVYTGELFF
TRBJ2-3 . TRBV9 . TGTGCCAGCAGCGTAGGTGTGTTCAATACGCAGTATTTT CASSVGVFNTQYF
TRBJ2-2 . TRBV27 . TGTGCCAGCAGTCTGAGGTTCGGAAACACCGGGGAGCTGTTTTTT CASSLRFGNTGELFF
TRBJ2-3 . TRBV5-1 . TGCGCCAGCAGCTTGGGTCTAGCGTCCTTCACAGATACGCAGTATTTT CASSLGLASFTDTQYF
TRBJ2-3 . TRBV9 . TGTGCCAGCAGCGTAGGGTCTAGGTCTAGGACAGATACGCAGTATTTT CASSVGSRSRTDTQYF
TRBJ2-7 TRBD2 TRBV7-2 few TGTGCCAGCAGCTCACTAGCGGGAGGTTTGTCCTACGAGCAGTACTTC CASSSLAGGLSYEQYF
TRBJ2-1 . TRBV4-3 . TGCGCCAGCAGCCAAGACCTAGTCCATCCACGACGAATCTACAATGAGCAGTTCTTC CASSQDLVHPRRIYNEQFF
TRBJ2-2 TRBD2 TRBV9 . TGTGCCAGCAGCGTAGGGGGGAGGGTGACCACCGGGGAGCTGTTTTTT CASSVGGRVTTGELFF
TRBJ2-2 . TRBV6-6 few TGTGCCAGCAGTCGTGTGACTAGTGTCACCGGGGAGCTGTTTTTT CASSRVTSVTGELFF
TRBJ2-7 TRBD2 TRBV7-2 few TGTGCCAGCAGCCTTAGCGGGAGCGATTACGAGCAGTACTTC CASSLSGSDYEQYF
TRBJ2-7 TRBD1 TRBV7-2 few TGTGCCAGCAGCCAAACCGGGACAGGGTTCTACGAGCAGTACTTC CASSQTGTGFYEQYF
TRBJ2-5 . TRBV29-1 few TGCAGCGTACGACGGGCCCAAGAGACCCAGTACTTC CSVRRAQETQYF
TRBJ1-1 . TRBV18 few TGTGCCAGCTCACCACTTGCGAGAATTGACGGGAACACTGAAGCTTTCTTT CASSPLARIDGNTEAFF
TRBJ2-1 . TRBV19 few TGTGCCAGTAGTCCCCCCGGGTGGTCCTACAATGAGCAGTTCTTC CASSPPGWSYNEQFF
TRBJ2-3 . TRBV7-2 . TGTGCCAGCAGCTTAGCGAGCGCAGATACGCAGTATTTT CASSLASADTQYF